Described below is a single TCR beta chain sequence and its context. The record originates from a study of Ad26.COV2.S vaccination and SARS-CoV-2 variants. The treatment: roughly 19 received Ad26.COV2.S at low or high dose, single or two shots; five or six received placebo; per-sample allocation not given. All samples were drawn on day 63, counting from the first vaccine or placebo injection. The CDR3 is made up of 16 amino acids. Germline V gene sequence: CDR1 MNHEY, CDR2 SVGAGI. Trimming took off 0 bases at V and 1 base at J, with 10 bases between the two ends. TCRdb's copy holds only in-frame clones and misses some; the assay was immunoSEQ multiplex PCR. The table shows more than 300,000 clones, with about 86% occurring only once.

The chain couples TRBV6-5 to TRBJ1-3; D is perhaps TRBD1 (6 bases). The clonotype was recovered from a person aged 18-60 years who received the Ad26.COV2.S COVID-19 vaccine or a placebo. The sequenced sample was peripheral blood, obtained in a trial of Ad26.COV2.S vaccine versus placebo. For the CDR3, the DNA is TGTGCCAGCAGTTACTCTGCCAGGGGATCTGGAAACACCATATATTTT. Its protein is CASSYSARGSGNTIYF.